The 19 T cell receptor beta chains presented below share a single source sample, sequenced in a study of T cells in Graves' hyperthyroidism and ophthalmopathy. Amplification targeted TCR beta CDR3 regions from RNA transcripts. The HTBI set primed first-round TCR CDR3 RT-PCR. TCRdb re-derived calls from the multiplex PCR reads in MiXCR, one entry per CDR3 protein. The sample holds more than 250,000 distinct CDR3 sequences, about 15% seen once. The sample comprised blood. Every receptor here comes from a woman aged 50 to 65 with Graves' hyperthyroidism that later progressed to Graves' ophthalmopathy.

This clonotype was counted at least ten times. The gene calls are TRBV3-1 and TRBJ1-2; 7 bases are a match to TRBD1. The CDR3 length is 15 residues. The germline V gene encodes CDR1 LGHDT and CDR2 YNNKEL (reference sequence). V dropped 4 bases and J dropped 4; count of bases not matched to a gene: 9. CDR3 bases: TGTGCCAGCAGCCCCCCGGGACAGCGTACCTATGGCTACACCTTC. Its translation: CASSPPGQRTYGYTF. The full variable domain, its missing parts supplied by reference TRBV3-1 and TRBJ1-2, is DTAVSQTPKYLVTQMGNDKSIKCEQNLGHDTMYWYKQDSKKFLKIMFSYNNKELIINETVPNRFSPKSPDKAHLNLHINSLELGDSAVYFCASSPPGQRTYGYTFGSGTRLTVV.

This clonotype was counted at least ten times. The V and J genes are TRBV6-2 or TRBV6-3 and TRBJ1-2, with D perhaps TRBD1 (5 bases). V was cut by 6 bases and J by 4 bases, with 12 bases left in between. Germline V gene lookup returns CDR1 MNHEY and CDR2 SVGEGT. This CDR3 is 13 amino acids long. The CDR3 nucleotides are TGTGCCAGCAGCCTTATTGGGGGCTATGGCTACACCTTC. It is translated as CASSLIGGYGYTF.

This clonotype was seen ten or more times. The chain is built from TRBV18 and TRBJ1-1, with D uncertain. The CDR3 consists of 14 residues. Germline lookup yields CDR1 KGHSH and CDR2 LQKENI. Trimming removed 3 bases at V and 3 bases at J, with 11 bases between. Here the CDR3 DNA reads TGTGCCAGCTCACCCCCCCTCCCGGACACTGAAGCTTTCTTT. Protein product: CASSPPLPDTEAFF.

Many counts were recorded for this clonotype. The genes are TRBV30 and TRBJ2-7; TRBD1 matches at 8 bases. The CDR3 is 14 residues long. V was clipped by 4 bases and J by 4 bases; unmatched bases: 9. CDR1 is GTSNPN and CDR2 is SVGIG in the germline V gene (reference sequence). The CDR3 nucleotides are TGTGCCTGGATTGAGGACAGGGACCTGTACGAGCAGTACTTC. Translated, it gives CAWIEDRDLYEQYF. Based on the CDR3 plus reference TRBV30 and TRBJ2-7, the full variable domain is SQTIHQWPATLVQPVGSPLSLECTVEGTSNPNLYWYRQAAGRGLQLLFYSVGIGQISSEVPQNLSASRPQDRQFILSSKKLLLSDSGFYLCAWIEDRDLYEQYFGPGTRLTVT.

This clonotype was counted between two and nine times. This chain joins TRBV6-5 and TRBJ1-6, with TRBD1 identical over 7 bases. J was trimmed by 10 bases and V by 2 bases; bases with no gene match: 5. Looked up from germline, CDR1 is MNHEY and CDR2 is SVGAGI. This CDR3 is 14 amino acids long. The DNA of the CDR3 is TGTGCCAGCAGTTACCGCACAGGGGAATCACCCCTCCACTTT. This translates into CASSYRTGESPLHF.

This clonotype came up a few times. This sequence joins TRBV30 and TRBJ1-3; tentative D call: TRBD1 (6 bases). CDR1 is GTSNPN and CDR2 is SVGIG in the germline V gene (reference sequence). V was shortened by 5 bases and J by 1 base, with 15 bases between the two germline ends. The CDR3 covers 15 residues. The CDR3 loop reads CAWGRQARSGNTIYF. The CDR3 DNA sequence: TGTGCCTGGGGGAGACAGGCTCGGTCTGGAAACACCATATATTTT.

This clonotype has at least ten counts. The CDR3 here is CAMSKSSYNEQFF. The CDR3 nucleotides read TGTGCCATGTCCAAAAGCTCCTACAATGAGCAGTTCTTC. The chain has TRBV6-1 and TRBJ2-1; D ambiguous. Germline V gene sequence: CDR1 MNHNS, CDR2 SASEGT. The germline V and J ends were trimmed by 10 bases and 0 bases, with 10 bases remaining between them. This CDR3 is 13 amino acids long.

The rearrangement uses TRBV7-9 and TRBJ2-3; 11 nucleotides align to TRBD2. The CDR3 totals 17 residues. The V and J ends lost 4 bases and 3 bases, in that order; junction bases with no gene match: 9. Germline CDR1 reads SEHNR; CDR2 reads FQNEAQ (reference sequence). DNA of the CDR3: TGTGCCAGCAGCTCTAGCCATAGCGGGAGGGCGACAGATACGCAGTATTTT. As protein: CASSSSHSGRATDTQYF.

At least ten counts were recorded for this clonotype. The rearrangement joins TRBV27 to TRBJ1-5; perhaps TRBD1 as D (5 bases). Germline CDR1 and CDR2: MNHEY and SMNVEV (reference sequence). The CDR3 is 13 residues long. V lost 5 bases and J 8 bases, leaving 13 bases between the germline ends. DNA of the CDR3: TGTGCCAGCAGTAACAGGCCGCGGGAGCCCCAGCATTTT. It translates to CASSNRPREPQHF.

Ten or more counts support this clonotype. J is TRBJ1-1 and V is TRBV6-1, with D maybe TRBD1 (5 bases). CDR3 length equals 15 residues. V lost 5 bases, J lost 5 bases, and 18 bases lay in between. CDR1 and CDR2 from the germline V gene are MNHNS and SASEGT. CDR3 protein: CASSQDKPQRTEAFF. CDR3 in DNA: TGTGCCAGCAGTCAGGACAAGCCACAGAGGACTGAAGCTTTCTTT.

This clonotype occurred many times. The chain joins TRBV13 to TRBJ1-6, with TRBD1 matching 9 bases. Germline lookup yields CDR1 PRHDT and CDR2 FYEKMQ (reference sequence). J lost 10 bases, V lost 4 bases, and 5 bases had no gene match. This CDR3 is 14 amino acids long. The CDR3 protein is CASSSDRGLSPLHF. CDR3 DNA: TGTGCCAGCAGCTCGGACAGGGGTTTGTCACCCCTCCACTTT.

V and J are TRBV20-1 and TRBJ2-2; D is possibly TRBD2 (5 bases). The germline V gene encodes CDR1 DFQATT and CDR2 SNEGSKA (reference sequence). V was clipped by 0 bases and J by 6 bases, with 14 bases between them. The CDR3 spans 15 residues. CDR3 loop: CSARDPTQAAGELFF. CDR3 bases: TGCAGTGCTAGAGATCCCACCCAAGCGGCCGGGGAGCTGTTTTTT.

This clonotype was detected many times. This chain connects TRBV28 to TRBJ1-2; possibly TRBD1 for D (6 bases). Germline-derived CDR1 and CDR2 are MDHEN and SYDVKM. The CDR3 is made up of 17 amino acids. V lost 3 bases and J lost 8, with 25 bases in between. CDR3 in amino acids: CASSFPVAAGDVLGYTF. The CDR3 bases are TGTGCCAGCAGTTTCCCGGTAGCCGCAGGGGACGTGTTGGGCTACACCTTC.

Worth noting for this clonotype: Relative to the germline gene, one junction end is altered; a read error may explain this. The J gene is TRBJ2-2, the V gene TRBV13; tentative D call: TRBD2 (5 bases). The CDR3 is 13 residues long. Germline CDR1 and CDR2: PRHDT and FYEKMQ (reference sequence). CDR3 sequence (DNA): TGTGCCAGCAGCTTAGGTGGCACCGGGAAGCTGTTTTTT. Its protein is CASSLGGTGKLFF.

The rearrangement links TRBV28 to TRBJ1-1, with 8 bases identical to TRBD1. V lost 6 bases to trimming and J lost 3 bases; unmatched junction nucleotides: 3. The CDR3 runs to 13 residues. Germline V gives CDR1 MDHEN, CDR2 SYDVKM. CDR3: CASSRGLYTEAFF. As DNA, the CDR3 is TGTGCCAGCAGCAGGGGGCTGTACACTGAAGCTTTCTTT.

There are many counts of this clonotype. The chain has TRBV7-9 and TRBJ2-7, with 10 bases identical to TRBD1. J was trimmed by 6 bases and V by 6 bases; bases with no gene match: 8. From germline, CDR1 is SEHNR and CDR2 FQNEAQ (reference sequence). The CDR3 runs 14 residues. CDR3 sequence (DNA): TGTGCCAGCAGGGGGGGACAGGGGCCTCCCGAGCAGTACTTC. Translating gives CASRGGQGPPEQYF.

This clonotype came up many times. The V and J genes are TRBV5-1 and TRBJ2-3, with TRBD1 identical over 10 bases. This CDR3 is 16 amino acids long. Germline V gene data show CDR1 as SGHRS and CDR2 as YFSETQ. J gave up 3 bases and V 3 bases, and 7 bases lay outside the gene matches. The CDR3 is CASSWMTGGLTDTQYF. In nucleotides, the CDR3 is TGCGCCAGCAGCTGGATGACAGGGGGCTTGACAGATACGCAGTATTTT. The variable domain in full, completed from reference TRBV5-1 and TRBJ2-3, reads KAGVTQTPRYLIKTRGQQVTLSCSPISGHRSVSWYQQTPGQGLQFLFEYFSETQRNKGNFPGRFSGRQFSNSRSEMNVSTLELGDSALYLCASSWMTGGLTDTQYFGPGTRLTVL.

This clonotype has at least ten counts. The V and J genes are TRBV12-3 or TRBV12-4 and TRBJ2-1; D unresolved. CDR3 length equals 12 residues. V shed 2 bases and J shed 5 bases, with 4 bases lying between them. The CDR3 loop is CASSLPHNEQFF. In DNA form, the CDR3 reads TGTGCCAGCAGTTTACCCCACAATGAGCAGTTCTTC.

This clonotype was recorded at least ten times. V and J are TRBV16 and TRBJ1-5, with D hard to call. The V end was cut by 2 bases, the J end by 0 bases, with 14 bases between. Germline V gene data show CDR1 as KGHSY and CDR2 as FQNENV. This CDR3 is built from 17 residues. The CDR3 here is CASSQGGHANSNQPQHF. CDR3 coding DNA: TGTGCCAGCAGCCAAGGAGGTCACGCAAATAGCAATCAGCCCCAGCATTTT.